What follows is one TCR beta chain and its context. Its antigen is unknown. These data are taken from a study of shared clonotypes between healthy human individuals. The naive CD8 subset, CD45RO-negative cells positively selected for CCR7, excluded terminally differentiated effector memory CD45RA+ cells. In germline, CDR1 is SGHNT, CDR2 YYREEE (reference sequence). Trimming removed 4 bases from V and 0 bases from J, with 11 bases in between. This CDR3 is 15 amino acids long. Whole-study findings and limits: Only blood was sampled, and tissue TCR repertoires likely differ from blood ones.

Sequencing used immunoSEQ multiplex PCR; TCRdb keeps in-frame clones, though not all of them. There are under 2,000,000 clones in the sample; about 95% occur only once, and more than 0.95% lies in the top ten. This clonotype was obtained from a young man in good health. The specimen was naive CD8+ T cells sorted from blood. The gene calls are TRBV5-4 and TRBJ1-3; the D gene is possibly TRBD1 (5 bases). The CDR3 sequence: CASSLQGSSGNTIYF. CDR3 sequence (DNA): TGTGCCAGCAGCCTCCAGGGTAGCTCTGGAAACACCATATATTTT.